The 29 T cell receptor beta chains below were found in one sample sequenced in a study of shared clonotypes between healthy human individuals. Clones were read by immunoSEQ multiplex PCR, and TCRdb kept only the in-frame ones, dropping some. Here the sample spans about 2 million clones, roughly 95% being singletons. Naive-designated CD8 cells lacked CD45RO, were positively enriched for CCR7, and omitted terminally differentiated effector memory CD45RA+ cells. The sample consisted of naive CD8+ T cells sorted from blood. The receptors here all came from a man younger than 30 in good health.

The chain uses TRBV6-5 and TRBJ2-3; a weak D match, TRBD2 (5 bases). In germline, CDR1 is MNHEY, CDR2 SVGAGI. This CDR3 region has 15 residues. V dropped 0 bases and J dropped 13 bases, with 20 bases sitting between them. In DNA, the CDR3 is TGTGCCAGCAGTTACTCGAATGTCGCGGGTAGTAACGAGTATTTT. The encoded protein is CASSYSNVAGSNEYF.

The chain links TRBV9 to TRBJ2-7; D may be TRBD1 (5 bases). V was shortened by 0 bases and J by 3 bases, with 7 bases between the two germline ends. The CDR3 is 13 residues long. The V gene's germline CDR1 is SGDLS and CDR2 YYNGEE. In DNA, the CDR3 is TGTGCCAGCAGCGTAGAGGACAACTACGAGCAGTACTTC. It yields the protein CASSVEDNYEQYF.

The CDR3 DNA reads TGTGCCAGCAGCCCTTCCCATGCACAGGGTACCAGGTGGGGGAGCTCCTACAATGAGCAGTTCTTC. Protein product: CASSPSHAQGTRWGSSYNEQFF. V and J are TRBV9 and TRBJ2-1; tentatively, D is TRBD1 (6 bases). Looked up from germline, CDR1 is SGDLS and CDR2 is YYNGEE. The length of the CDR3 is 22 residues. The V end was cut by 4 bases, the J end by 0 bases, with 32 bases between.

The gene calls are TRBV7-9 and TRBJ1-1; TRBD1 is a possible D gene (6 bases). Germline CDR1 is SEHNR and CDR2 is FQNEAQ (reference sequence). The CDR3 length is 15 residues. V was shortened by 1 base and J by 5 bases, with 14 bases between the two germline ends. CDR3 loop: CASSLVTGHGTEAFF. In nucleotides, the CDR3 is TGTGCCAGCAGCTTAGTTACAGGGCATGGTACTGAAGCTTTCTTT.

This CDR3 reads CASSGTGQYEQYF. CDR3 coding DNA: TGTGCCAGCAGTGGGACAGGCCAATACGAGCAGTACTTC. This chain uses TRBV6-6 with TRBJ2-7; TRBD1 aligns across 8 bases. The V gene end was trimmed by 5 bases and the J gene end by 4 bases; junction bases not matched to a gene: 4. The CDR3 totals 13 residues. The germline V gene has CDR1 MNHNY and CDR2 SVGAGI (reference sequence).

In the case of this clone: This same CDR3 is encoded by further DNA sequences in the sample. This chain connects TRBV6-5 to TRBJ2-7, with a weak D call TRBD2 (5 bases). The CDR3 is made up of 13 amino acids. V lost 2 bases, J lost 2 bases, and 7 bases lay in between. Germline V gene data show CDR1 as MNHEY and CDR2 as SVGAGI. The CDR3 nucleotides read TGTGCCAGCAGTTACCCCGGGACCTACGAGCAGTACTTC. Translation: CASSYPGTYEQYF.

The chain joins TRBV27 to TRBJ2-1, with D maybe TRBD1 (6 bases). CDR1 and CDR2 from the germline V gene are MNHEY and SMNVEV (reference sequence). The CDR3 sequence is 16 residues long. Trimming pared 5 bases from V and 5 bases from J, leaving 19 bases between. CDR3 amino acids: CASSPTPGQLNNEQFF. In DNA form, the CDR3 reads TGTGCCAGCAGTCCAACCCCCGGACAGCTGAACAATGAGCAGTTCTTC.

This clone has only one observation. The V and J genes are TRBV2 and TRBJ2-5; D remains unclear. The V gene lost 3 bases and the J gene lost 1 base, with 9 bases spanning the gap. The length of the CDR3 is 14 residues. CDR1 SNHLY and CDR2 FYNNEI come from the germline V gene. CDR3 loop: CASSDLWIQETQYF. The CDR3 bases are TGTGCCAGCAGTGATTTGTGGATCCAAGAGACCCAGTACTTC.

The CDR3 spells CASSTDAQGEAFF. The CDR3 DNA reads as TGTGCCAGCAGTACCGATGCACAGGGTGAAGCTTTCTTT. The chain employs TRBV27 and TRBJ1-1; D is perhaps TRBD1 (6 bases). There are 13 residues in the CDR3. CDR1 is MNHEY, CDR2 SMNVEV, per germline (reference sequence). The V and J ends lost 5 bases and 7 bases respectively, with 14 bases between them.

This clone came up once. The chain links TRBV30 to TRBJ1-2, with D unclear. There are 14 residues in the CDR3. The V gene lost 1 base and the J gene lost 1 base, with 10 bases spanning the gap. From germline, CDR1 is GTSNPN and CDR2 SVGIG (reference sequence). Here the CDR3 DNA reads TGTGCCTGGAGTGGGGTCCCCTTTAACTATGGCTACACCTTC. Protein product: CAWSGVPFNYGYTF.

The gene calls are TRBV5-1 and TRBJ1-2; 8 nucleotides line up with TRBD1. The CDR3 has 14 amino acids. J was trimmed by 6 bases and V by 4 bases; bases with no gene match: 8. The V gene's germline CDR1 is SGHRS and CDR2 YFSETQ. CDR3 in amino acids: CASSMGTGSDGYTF. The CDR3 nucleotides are TGCGCCAGCAGCATGGGGACAGGCAGCGATGGCTACACCTTC.

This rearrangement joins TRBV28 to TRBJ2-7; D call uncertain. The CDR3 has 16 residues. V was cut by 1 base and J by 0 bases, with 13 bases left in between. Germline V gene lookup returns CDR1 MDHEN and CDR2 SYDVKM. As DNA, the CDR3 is TGTGCCAGCAGTTTATTTAGGCCTACCAGCTCCTACGAGCAGTACTTC. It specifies CASSLFRPTSSYEQYF.

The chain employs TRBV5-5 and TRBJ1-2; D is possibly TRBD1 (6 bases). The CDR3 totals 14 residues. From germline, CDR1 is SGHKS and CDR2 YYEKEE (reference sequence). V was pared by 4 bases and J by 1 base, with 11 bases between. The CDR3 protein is CASSKGHLNYGYTF. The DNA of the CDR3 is TGTGCCAGCAGCAAGGGACATCTTAACTATGGCTACACCTTC. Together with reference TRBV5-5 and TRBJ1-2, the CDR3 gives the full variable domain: DAGVTQSPTHLIKTRGQQVTLRCSPISGHKSVSWYQQVLGQGPQFIFQYYEKEERGRGNFPDRFSARQFPNYSSELNVNALLLGDSALYLCASSKGHLNYGYTFGSGTRLTVV.

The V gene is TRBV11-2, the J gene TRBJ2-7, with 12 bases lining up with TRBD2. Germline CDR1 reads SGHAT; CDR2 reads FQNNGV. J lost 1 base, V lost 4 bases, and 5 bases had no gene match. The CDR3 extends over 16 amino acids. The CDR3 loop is CASSSGLAGLSYEQYF. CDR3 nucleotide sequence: TGTGCCAGCAGCTCAGGACTAGCGGGGTTGTCCTACGAGCAGTACTTC.

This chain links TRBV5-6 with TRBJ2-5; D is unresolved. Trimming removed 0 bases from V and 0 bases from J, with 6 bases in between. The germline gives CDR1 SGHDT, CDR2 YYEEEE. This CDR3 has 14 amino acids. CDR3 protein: CASSLEEYQETQYF. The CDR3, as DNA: TGTGCCAGCAGCTTGGAGGAGTACCAAGAGACCCAGTACTTC. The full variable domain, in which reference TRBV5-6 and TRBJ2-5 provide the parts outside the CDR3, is DAGVTQSPTHLIKTRGQQVTLRCSPKSGHDTVSWYQQALGQGPQFIFQYYEEEERQRGNFPDRFSGHQFPNYSSELNVNALLLGDSALYLCASSLEEYQETQYFGPGTRLLVL.

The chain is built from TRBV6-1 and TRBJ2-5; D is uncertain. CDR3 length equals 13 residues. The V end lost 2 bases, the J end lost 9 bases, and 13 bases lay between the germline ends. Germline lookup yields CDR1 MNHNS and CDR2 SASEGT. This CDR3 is CASSELDMVAQYF. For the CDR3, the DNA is TGTGCCAGCAGTGAACTTGATATGGTTGCCCAGTACTTC.

The CDR3: CASSIVGEGQETQYF. The CDR3 DNA follows: TGTGCCAGCAGCATTGTGGGAGAAGGACAAGAGACCCAGTACTTC. The chain employs TRBV7-9 and TRBJ2-5, with D perhaps TRBD2 (5 bases). Germline values: CDR1 SEHNR, CDR2 FQNEAQ (reference sequence). The V and J ends lost 5 bases and 2 bases respectively, with 15 bases between them. This CDR3 is built from 15 residues.

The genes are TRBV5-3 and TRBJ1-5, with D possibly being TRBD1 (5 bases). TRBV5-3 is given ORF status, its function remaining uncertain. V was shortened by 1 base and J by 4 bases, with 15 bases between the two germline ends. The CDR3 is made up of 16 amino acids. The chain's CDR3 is CARSLSDGARNQPQHF. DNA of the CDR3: TGTGCCAGAAGCTTGTCTGATGGGGCGCGGAATCAGCCCCAGCATTTT.

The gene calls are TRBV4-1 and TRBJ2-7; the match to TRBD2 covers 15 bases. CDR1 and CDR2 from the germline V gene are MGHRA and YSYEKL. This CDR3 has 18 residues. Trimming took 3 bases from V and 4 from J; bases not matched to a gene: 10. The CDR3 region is CASSHSWTSGRVGYEQYF. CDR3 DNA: TGCGCCAGCAGCCATTCCTGGACTAGCGGGAGGGTCGGGTACGAGCAGTACTTC.

CDR3 DNA sequence: TGTGCCAGCGGGGATGAGCAGTTCTTC. It codes for CASGDEQFF. The rearrangement links TRBV5-4 to TRBJ2-1, with unresolved D. This CDR3 comprises 9 residues. CDR1 and CDR2 (germline): SGHNT, YYREEE (reference sequence). V lost 7 bases to trimming and J lost 8 bases, with 4 bases between them.

The CDR3 here is CASSFRLEGRGETQYF. Here the CDR3 DNA reads TGTGCCAGCAGCTTCCGTCTTGAGGGCCGGGGGGAGACCCAGTACTTC. This chain links TRBV13 with TRBJ2-5, with D possibly being TRBD2 (6 bases). The CDR3 sequence is 16 residues long. CDR1 PRHDT and CDR2 FYEKMQ come from the germline V gene (reference sequence). Trimming stripped 3 bases from V and 5 bases from J, with 19 bases between.

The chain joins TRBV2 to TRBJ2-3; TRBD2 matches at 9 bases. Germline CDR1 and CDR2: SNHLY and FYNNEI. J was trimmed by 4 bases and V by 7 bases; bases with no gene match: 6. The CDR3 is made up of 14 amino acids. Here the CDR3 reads CASTGGRAADTQYF. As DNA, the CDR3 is TGTGCCAGCACTGGCGGGAGGGCCGCAGATACGCAGTATTTT. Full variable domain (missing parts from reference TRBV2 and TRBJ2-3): EPEVTQTPSHQVTQMGQEVILRCVPISNHLYFYWYRQILGQKVEFLVSFYNNEISEKSEIFDDQFSVERPDGSNFTLKIRSTKLEDSAMYFCASTGGRAADTQYFGPGTRLTVL.

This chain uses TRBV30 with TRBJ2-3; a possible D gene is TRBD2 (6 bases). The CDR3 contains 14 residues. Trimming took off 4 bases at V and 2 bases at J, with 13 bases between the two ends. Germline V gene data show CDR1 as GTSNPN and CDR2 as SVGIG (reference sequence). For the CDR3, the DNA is TGTGCCTGGACCCGCGCGGGGTTCACAGATACGCAGTATTTT. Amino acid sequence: CAWTRAGFTDTQYF.

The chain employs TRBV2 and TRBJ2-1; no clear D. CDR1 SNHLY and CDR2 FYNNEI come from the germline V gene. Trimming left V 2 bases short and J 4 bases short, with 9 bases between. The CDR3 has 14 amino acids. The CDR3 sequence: CASSEYGSYNEQFF. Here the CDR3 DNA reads TGTGCCAGCAGTGAATATGGCAGTTACAATGAGCAGTTCTTC. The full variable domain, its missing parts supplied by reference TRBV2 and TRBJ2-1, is EPEVTQTPSHQVTQMGQEVILRCVPISNHLYFYWYRQILGQKVEFLVSFYNNEISEKSEIFDDQFSVERPDGSNFTLKIRSTKLEDSAMYFCASSEYGSYNEQFFGPGTRLTVL.

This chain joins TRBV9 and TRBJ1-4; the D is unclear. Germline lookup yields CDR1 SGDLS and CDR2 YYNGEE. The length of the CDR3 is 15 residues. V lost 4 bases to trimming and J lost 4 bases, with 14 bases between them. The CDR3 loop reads CASSSFPGDNEKLFF. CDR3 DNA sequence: TGTGCCAGCAGCTCGTTCCCCGGGGATAATGAAAAACTGTTTTTT. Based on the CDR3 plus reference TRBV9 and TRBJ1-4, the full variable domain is DSGVTQTPKHLITATGQRVTLRCSPRSGDLSVYWYQQSLDQGLQFLIQYYNGEERAKGNILERFSAQQFPDLHSELNLSSLELGDSALYFCASSSFPGDNEKLFFGSGTQLSVL.

CDR3 region: CASRITQGPYEQYF. CDR3 DNA sequence: TGTGCCAGCAGAATCACCCAGGGCCCCTACGAGCAGTACTTC. J is TRBJ2-7 and V is TRBV5-7; D might be TRBD1 (5 bases). TRBV5-7 is known as an ORF, though its function is uncertain. The CDR3 runs to 14 residues. V gave up 5 bases and J gave up 2 bases, with 14 bases separating them.

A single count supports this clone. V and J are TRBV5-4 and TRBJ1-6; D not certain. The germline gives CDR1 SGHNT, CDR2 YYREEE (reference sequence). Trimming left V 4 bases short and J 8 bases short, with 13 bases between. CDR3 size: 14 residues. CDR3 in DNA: TGTGCCAGCAGCCCGAATGTGGGAGATTCACCCCTCCACTTT. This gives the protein CASSPNVGDSPLHF.

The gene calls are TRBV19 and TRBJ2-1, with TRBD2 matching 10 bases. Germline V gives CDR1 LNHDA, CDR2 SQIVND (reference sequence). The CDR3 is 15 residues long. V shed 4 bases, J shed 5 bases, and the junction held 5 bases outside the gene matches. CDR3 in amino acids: CASSNRLAGDNEQFF. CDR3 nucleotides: TGTGCCAGTAGTAACCGGCTAGCGGGAGACAATGAGCAGTTCTTC.

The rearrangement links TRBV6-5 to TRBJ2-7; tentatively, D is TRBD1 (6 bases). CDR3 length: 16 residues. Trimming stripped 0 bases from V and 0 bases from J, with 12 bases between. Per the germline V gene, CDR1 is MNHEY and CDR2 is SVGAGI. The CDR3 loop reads CASSYSAGEFSYEQYF. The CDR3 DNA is TGTGCCAGCAGTTACTCCGCAGGGGAGTTCTCCTACGAGCAGTACTTC.